This T cell receptor (beta chain) emerged from a study of CD8 T cells in Susac syndrome. The overall study: Among the Susac syndrome patients sequenced, about 6 had active disease and roughly 8 were in remission.

A quantity of about 0.5 to 1 ug RNA underwent reverse transcription using random hexamers. An immunoSEQ multiplex PCR generated amplified TCR beta CDR3 products spanning 54 Vbeta and 13 Jbeta. TCRdb recomputed calls from the immunoSEQ multiplex PCR reads with MiXCR, one row per CDR3 protein. Among over 65,000 distinct CDR3 sequences listed, 93% were seen once. The authors sequenced TCR beta from blood CD8+ and CD4+ T cells. The specimen was CD4+ T cells from PBMCs. This clonotype originated in a human donor with Susac syndrome.

The CDR3 sequence: CASSSRVGFQTEAFF. The DNA of the CDR3 is TGTGCCAGCAGCTCCCGGGTAGGGTTCCAGACTGAAGCTTTCTTT. The J gene is TRBJ1-1, the V gene TRBV5-4; no firm D call. CDR3 length equals 15 residues. Deletions cut 3 bases from V and 5 bases from J, with 17 bases between. Germline CDR1 reads SGHNT; CDR2 reads YYREEE (reference sequence).